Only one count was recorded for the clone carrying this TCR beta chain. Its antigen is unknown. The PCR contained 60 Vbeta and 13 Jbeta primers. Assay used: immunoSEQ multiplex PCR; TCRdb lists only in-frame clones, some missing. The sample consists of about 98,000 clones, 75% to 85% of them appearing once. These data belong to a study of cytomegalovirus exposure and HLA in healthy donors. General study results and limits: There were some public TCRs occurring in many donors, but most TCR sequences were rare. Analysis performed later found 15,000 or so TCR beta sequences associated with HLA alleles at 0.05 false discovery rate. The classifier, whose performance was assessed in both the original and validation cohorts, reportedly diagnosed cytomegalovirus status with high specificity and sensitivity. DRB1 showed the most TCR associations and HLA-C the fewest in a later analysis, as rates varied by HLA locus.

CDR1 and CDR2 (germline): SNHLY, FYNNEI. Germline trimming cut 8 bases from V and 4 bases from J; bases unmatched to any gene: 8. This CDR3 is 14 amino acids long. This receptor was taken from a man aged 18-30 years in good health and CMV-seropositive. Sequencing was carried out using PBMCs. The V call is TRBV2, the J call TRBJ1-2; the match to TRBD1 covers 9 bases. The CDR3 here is CASFRDREGYGYTF. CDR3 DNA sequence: TGTGCCAGCTTTCGGGACAGGGAGGGCTATGGCTACACCTTC.